This T cell receptor (beta chain) was captured in a study of T cells after yellow fever vaccination. For the study at large: The authors prepared low-cell-number fractions using SMART-Seq v4 Ultra Low Input. Study results and caveats: The secondary T-cell response peaked on day 5, not day 15, but was weaker. FACS-sorted repertoires might harbor abundant contaminating clonotypes from the bulk population.

Per germline, CDR1 SEHNR and CDR2 FQNEAQ (reference sequence). The CDR3 has 13 amino acids. V was clipped by 6 bases and J by 4 bases, with 10 bases between them. 5'RACE template switching produced TCR cDNA carrying a universal primer site and UMIs. TCRdb reprocessed the 5' RACE reads with MiXCR, giving one entry per CDR3 protein. Here the sample spans 300,000 to 450,000 distinct CDR3 sequences, less than 9.5% being singletons. This clonotype has a handful of counts. Its antigen is as yet unknown. This chain links TRBV7-9 with TRBJ1-5; TRBD1 might be the D (5 bases). The source of this sequence is a man between 18 and 29 years old who received the YFV17D yellow fever vaccine. Sequences were derived from PBMCs, sampled approximately 40 days after the first yellow fever vaccination. The CDR3 DNA reads TGTGCCAGCAGTAGGGCAGGGAATCAGCCCCAGCATTTT. Protein sequence: CASSRAGNQPQHF.